The T cell receptor beta chain under discussion was sequenced for a study of blood T cell repertoires in COVID-19. Background on the study: Whether acute or convalescent, the COVID-19 samples came from the United States, Italy and Spain. T cells, B-cell-depleted T cells, or PBMCs supplied cDNA or gDNA.

In the source study's methods: Scientists estimated how many nucleated cells there were by amplifying reference gene primers. Sequenced by immunoSEQ multiplex PCR; TCRdb stores in-frame clones only, minus some. The DNA gave D and trimming, while V, J and clone size come from that table. Here the sample spans 70,000 to 90,000 clones, about 88% being singletons. Trimming took 1 base from V and 8 from J, leaving 12 bases between them. Looked up from germline, CDR1 is GTSNPN and CDR2 is SVGIG (reference sequence). CDR3 length equals 14 residues. The sequence came from a human donor in a cohort sampled during active COVID-19. V and J are TRBV30 and TRBJ1-6, with D possibly being TRBD1 (5 bases). The sample taken for sequencing was peripheral blood. CDR3 DNA: TGTGCCTGGAGTGCTGGACATGGGGATTCACCCCTCCACTTT. Protein product: CAWSAGHGDSPLHF.